This T cell receptor (beta chain) emerged from a study of PD-1 blockade in classical Hodgkin lymphoma. Background on the study: It was nivolumab at 3 mg/kg, given intravenously every 2 weeks, that patients received.

After autologous stem cell transplantation all patients relapsed, and prior brentuximab vedotin exposure differed between cohorts. Regarding the study as a whole: The authors excluded patients who started nivolumab under 1 year after ASCT. Complete responders possessed baseline diversity comparable to newly diagnosed patients. Baseline TCR diversity was reportedly lower in newly diagnosed patients than healthy donors.

The CDR3 contains 14 residues. V lost 8 bases to trimming and J lost 7 bases, with 18 bases between them. Germline-derived CDR1 and CDR2 are LNHDA and SQIVND (reference sequence). Data came from immunoSEQ multiplex PCR; TCRdb stores just in-frame clones and leaves some out. The sample includes 66,000 or so clones, 65% to 75% of them seen just once. The count of this clone is one. Its antigen is undetermined. The sequences come from peripheral blood mononuclear cells (PBMCs), collected before the second cycle of nivolumab. The TCR comes from a human donor with classical Hodgkin lymphoma. J is TRBJ2-1 and V is TRBV19, with TRBD2 as a possible D gene (6 bases). The CDR3 sequence is CASSQPGRGNEQFF. CDR3 DNA: TGTGCCAGTTCCCAACCCGGACGGGGGAATGAGCAGTTCTTC.